This T cell receptor beta chain was recorded in a study of blood T cell repertoires in COVID-19. Germline values: CDR1 MNHNS, CDR2 SASEGT. The CDR3 runs 20 residues. V dropped 3 bases and J dropped 0 bases, with 24 bases sitting between them. Repertoires were generated with immunoSEQ multiplex PCR, while TCRdb's copy carries only in-frame clones and drops some. The sample includes 95,000 to 150,000 clones, 80% to 85% seen only once; the top ten take around 4%. This chain joins TRBV6-1 and TRBJ1-5; perhaps TRBD1 as D (6 bases). The sequenced sample was peripheral blood. The receptor was isolated from a woman in her 50s with acute or convalescent COVID-19. The CDR3 sequence is CASSDGRGGARSNSNQPQHF. In DNA form, the CDR3 reads TGTGCCAGCAGTGATGGGCGGGGGGGGGCCCGCTCGAATAGCAATCAGCCCCAGCATTTT.